These 28 T cell receptor beta chains share one sample of origin, sequenced in a study of blood T cell repertoires in COVID-19. Profiling relied on immunoSEQ multiplex PCR, and the TCRdb table lists in-frame clones only, not all of them. The sample consists of 250,000 to 350,000 clones, around 89% of them appearing once. Specimen: peripheral blood. All receptors derive from a man in his thirties or forties with acute or convalescent COVID-19.

CDR3 sequence: CASKKGGRGRGGYTF. CDR3 bases: TGTGCCAGCAAGAAGGGCGGCAGGGGGCGAGGAGGCTACACCTTC. The chain combines TRBV27 with TRBJ1-2; 8 bases are a match to TRBD1. This CDR3 is built from 15 residues. Germline V lookup: CDR1 MNHEY, CDR2 SMNVEV (reference sequence). Trimming at V came to 7 bases and at J to 8 bases, leaving 15 bases not matched to a gene.

The gene calls are TRBV9 and TRBJ1-5; D call uncertain. The germline V and J ends were trimmed by 0 bases and 3 bases, with 4 bases remaining between them. The CDR3 has 13 amino acids. CDR1 and CDR2 (germline): SGDLS, YYNGEE. This CDR3 reads CASSVEPNQPQHF. The CDR3 DNA sequence: TGTGCCAGCAGCGTAGAGCCCAATCAGCCCCAGCATTTT.

The chain uses TRBV28 and TRBJ1-5; no definite D call. Deletions cut 7 bases from V and 5 bases from J, with 9 bases between. The CDR3 runs 12 residues. The germline gives CDR1 MDHEN, CDR2 SYDVKM. The chain's CDR3 is CASTQRDQPQHF. The CDR3 coding sequence is TGTGCCAGCACCCAAAGAGATCAGCCCCAGCATTTT.

V is TRBV15 and J is TRBJ2-7; 7 nucleotides align to TRBD2. The CDR3 totals 16 residues. Unmatched junction bases numbered 13, after V lost 4 bases and J lost 4 bases. From germline, CDR1 is LNHNV and CDR2 YYDKDF (reference sequence). The CDR3 nucleotides are TGTGCCACCAGCACTAAAATTGCGGGAGCGGCTTACGAGCAGTACTTC. Translated: CATSTKIAGAAYEQYF.

The rearrangement links TRBV28 to TRBJ2-4, with 8 bases matching TRBD2. CDR3 size: 15 residues. Per germline, CDR1 MDHEN and CDR2 SYDVKM. V was clipped by 5 bases and J by 6 bases; unmatched bases: 9. For the CDR3, the DNA is TGTGCCAGCAGTCCCGGGGGGGCGCAGGGAAACATTCAGTACTTC. It encodes CASSPGGAQGNIQYF.

The CDR3 coding sequence is TGTGCCAGCAGTTTTCAAGCTCCGGGTGAGCAGTTCTTC. This sequence encodes CASSFQAPGEQFF. The chain links TRBV27 to TRBJ2-1; D is uncertain. CDR1 and CDR2 (germline): MNHEY, SMNVEV (reference sequence). V was cut by 3 bases and J by 9 bases, with 12 bases left in between. This CDR3 has 13 amino acids.

V and J are TRBV4-1 and TRBJ2-7, with D tentatively TRBD2 (6 bases). V shed 4 bases and J shed 5 bases, with 18 bases lying between them. The germline gives CDR1 MGHRA, CDR2 YSYEKL. The CDR3 extends over 15 amino acids. The CDR3 DNA is TGCGCCAGCAGCCGAGGGGACTTTTTAACCCACGAGCAGTACTTC. It is translated as CASSRGDFLTHEQYF.

The chain combines TRBV5-4 with TRBJ1-2; 8 bases fit TRBD1. V was pared by 4 bases and J by 6 bases, with 11 bases of the junction left unmatched. Germline values: CDR1 SGHNT, CDR2 YYREEE (reference sequence). CDR3 length: 15 amino acids. The CDR3 DNA is TGTGCCAGCAGCCCGAACGTGGACAGGGTTCATGGCTACACCTTC. Translated: CASSPNVDRVHGYTF.

The rearrangement uses TRBV2 and TRBJ2-7; D gene ambiguous. Germline V gene lookup returns CDR1 SNHLY and CDR2 FYNNEI. Trimming removed 2 bases at V and 2 bases at J, with 10 bases between. This CDR3 spans 14 amino acids. The CDR3 spells CASSERQAPYEQYF. For the CDR3, the DNA is TGTGCCAGCAGTGAACGGCAGGCGCCCTACGAGCAGTACTTC.

V is TRBV18 and J is TRBJ2-1, with TRBD1 matching 7 bases. The ends lost 4 bases at V and 7 bases at J; junction bases unmatched: 10. Germline lookup yields CDR1 KGHSH and CDR2 LQKENI. The CDR3 spans 15 residues. The CDR3 sequence: CASSQDRPPANEQFF. In nucleotides, the CDR3 is TGTGCCAGCTCACAGGACAGGCCCCCCGCGAATGAGCAGTTCTTC.

The V call is TRBV6-6, the J call TRBJ1-4; D is possibly TRBD1 (5 bases). Germline V lookup: CDR1 MNHNY, CDR2 SVGAGI (reference sequence). Trimming cost V 6 bases and J 6 bases, with 20 bases left between them. This CDR3 spans 16 amino acids. The DNA of the CDR3 is TGTGCCAGCAGCCCCCTGGGGGGTTGGGGTGATGAAAAACTGTTTTTT. This sequence encodes CASSPLGGWGDEKLFF.

The V call is TRBV18, the J call TRBJ2-3, with D possibly TRBD1 on 6 matching bases. CDR1 and CDR2 (germline): KGHSH, LQKENI. This CDR3 is 15 amino acids long. Trimming took 5 bases from V and 3 from J, leaving 15 bases between them. The CDR3 DNA sequence: TGTGCCAGCTCATTCTTCAGGGGAACAACAGATACGCAGTATTTT. Translated, it gives CASSFFRGTTDTQYF.

The chain has TRBV30 and TRBJ2-1; 8 nucleotides match TRBD2. In germline, CDR1 is GTSNPN, CDR2 SVGIG (reference sequence). The CDR3 loop spans 15 amino acids. J gave up 6 bases and V 2 bases, and 9 bases lay outside the gene matches. This CDR3 is CAWSSPGLGVNEQFF. The CDR3 coding sequence is TGTGCCTGGAGTTCCCCGGGACTAGGAGTCAATGAGCAGTTCTTC.

Comments on this clone: One end of the junction fails to match germline, which may point to a read error. The V call is TRBV9, the J call TRBJ2-1; TRBD2 matches at 7 bases. Per germline, CDR1 SGDLS and CDR2 YYNGEE. This CDR3 has 15 residues. CDR3 amino acids: CASRVGASGYNEQFF. The CDR3 DNA follows: TGTGCCAGCAGAGTAGGGGCTAGCGGATACAATGAGCAGTTCTTC. Supplemented by reference TRBV9 and TRBJ2-1, the full variable domain reads DSGVTQTPKHLITATGQRVTLRCSPRSGDLSVYWYQQSLDQGLQFLIQYYNGEERAKGNILERFSAQQFPDLHSELNLSSLELGDSALYFCASRVGASGYNEQFFGPGTRLTVL.

V is TRBV28 and J is TRBJ1-2; tentatively, D is TRBD1 (5 bases). Germline V gene lookup returns CDR1 MDHEN and CDR2 SYDVKM. V shed 5 bases and J shed 0 bases, with 10 bases lying between them. This CDR3 has 14 residues. CDR3 amino acids: CASSMPGTNYGYTF. The CDR3 DNA reads TGTGCCAGCAGTATGCCAGGGACTAACTATGGCTACACCTTC.

This clone was detected only a few times. The chain recombines TRBV28 with TRBJ1-1; no clear D gene. The ends were cut back, 3 bases at V and 4 bases at J, with 6 bases in the middle. The CDR3 has 12 amino acids. Germline lookup yields CDR1 MDHEN and CDR2 SYDVKM. This CDR3 reads CASSLSGTEAFF. The DNA for the CDR3 is TGTGCCAGCAGTTTGTCCGGCACTGAAGCTTTCTTT. The whole variable domain, filled in from reference TRBV28 and TRBJ1-1, reads DVKVTQSSRYLVKRTGEKVFLECVQDMDHENMFWYRQDPGLGLRLIYFSYDVKMKEKGDIPEGYSVSREKKERFSLILESASTNQTSMYLCASSLSGTEAFFGQGTRLTVV.

A few counts support this clone. The J gene is TRBJ2-2, the V gene TRBV5-5; possibly TRBD2 for D (5 bases). The CDR3 is 16 amino acids. V lost 4 bases and J 0 bases, leaving 13 bases between the germline ends. Per the germline V gene, CDR1 is SGHKS and CDR2 is YYEKEE (reference sequence). The CDR3 protein is CASSIGPSPNTGELFF. CDR3 nucleotides: TGTGCCAGCAGCATCGGACCTAGCCCGAACACCGGGGAGCTGTTTTTT.

This clone was recorded once. This chain links TRBV11-3 with TRBJ2-1, with 8 bases identical to TRBD1. The CDR3 is made up of 18 amino acids. V shed 5 bases and J 9 bases; nucleotides not matched to a gene: 21. The germline V gene has CDR1 SGHNT and CDR2 YENEEA. The CDR3 sequence: CASSGDRGQYNTIGEQFF. The CDR3 nucleotides read TGTGCCAGCAGCGGAGACAGGGGACAATACAATACAATAGGTGAGCAGTTCTTC.

CDR3 sequence reads: CASSLAAGLSNEKLFF. The DNA for the CDR3 is TGCGCCAGCAGCTTGGCCGCGGGGTTGTCTAATGAAAAACTGTTTTTT. The chain has TRBV5-1 and TRBJ1-4, with unresolved D. The V gene lost 0 bases and the J gene lost 3 bases, with 12 bases spanning the gap. This CDR3 contains 16 residues. Germline lookup yields CDR1 SGHRS and CDR2 YFSETQ.

This chain links TRBV11-2 with TRBJ1-1; D ambiguous. Per the germline V gene, CDR1 is SGHAT and CDR2 is FQNNGV. CDR3 size: 11 residues. V gave up 5 bases and J gave up 3 bases, with 4 bases separating them. The CDR3 loop reads CASSLDTEAFF. The CDR3 DNA reads as TGTGCCAGCAGCCTCGACACTGAAGCTTTCTTT.

The V gene is TRBV20-1, the J gene TRBJ1-1; D remains unclear. This CDR3 comprises 13 residues. Looked up from germline, CDR1 is DFQATT and CDR2 is SNEGSKA (reference sequence). V lost 3 bases to trimming and J lost 0 bases, with 8 bases between them. In DNA, the CDR3 is TGCAGTGCTAGTATTTCTATGAACACTGAAGCTTTCTTT. Translating it yields CSASISMNTEAFF.

J is TRBJ2-7 and V is TRBV10-2, with D possibly TRBD1 on 6 matching bases. The CDR3 sequence is 15 residues long. CDR1 is WSHSY, CDR2 SAAADI, per germline. V gave up 8 bases and J gave up 1 base, with 18 bases separating them. This CDR3 is CASGWERGMSYEQYF. CDR3 nucleotide sequence: TGCGCCAGCGGATGGGAGAGGGGGATGTCCTACGAGCAGTACTTC.

The J gene is TRBJ2-7, the V gene TRBV6-1, with D possibly TRBD2 on 5 matching bases. Germline V gives CDR1 MNHNS, CDR2 SASEGT. V lost 2 bases and J 4 bases, leaving 15 bases between the germline ends. CDR3 length: 15 amino acids. The CDR3 coding sequence is TGTGCCAGCAGTGAACGAGTGCCTTCGGGGTACGAGCAGTACTTC. It is translated as CASSERVPSGYEQYF.

CDR3 loop: CASSGGLAAYEQYF. The CDR3 coding sequence is TGTGCCAGCAGCGGCGGACTAGCGGCATACGAGCAGTACTTC. The rearrangement uses TRBV5-4 and TRBJ2-7; 10 bases are shared with TRBD2. Trimming took 4 bases from V and 4 from J; bases not matched to a gene: 5. This CDR3 has 14 amino acids. CDR1 SGHNT and CDR2 YYREEE come from the germline V gene (reference sequence). Filled out from reference TRBV5-4 and TRBJ2-7, the complete variable domain reads ETGVTQSPTHLIKTRGQQVTLRCSSQSGHNTVSWYQQALGQGPQFIFQYYREEENGRGNFPPRFSGLQFPNYSSELNVNALELDDSALYLCASSGGLAAYEQYFGPGTRLTVT.

The V gene is TRBV19, the J gene TRBJ1-2; 11 positions agree with TRBD1. Germline lookup yields CDR1 LNHDA and CDR2 SQIVND (reference sequence). Unmatched junction bases numbered 9, after V lost 3 bases and J lost 6 bases. The CDR3 consists of 16 residues. This CDR3 is CASSISWTGGANGYTF. In DNA, the CDR3 is TGTGCCAGTAGTATCAGTTGGACAGGGGGCGCAAATGGCTACACCTTC.

The rearrangement links TRBV3-1 (or the pseudogene TRBV3-2) to TRBJ2-1; TRBD2 agrees at 12 bases. Germline V lookup: CDR1 LGHDT, CDR2 YNNKEL (reference sequence). This CDR3 contains 15 residues. The V gene end was trimmed by 5 bases and the J gene end by 6 bases; junction bases not matched to a gene: 5. CDR3 in amino acids: CASSFLAGGGNEQFF. The CDR3 DNA sequence: TGTGCCAGCAGCTTTCTAGCGGGAGGGGGCAATGAGCAGTTCTTC.

V usage is TRBV18 and J usage is TRBJ1-3, with 7 bases aligning to TRBD1. V shed 4 bases and J 4 bases; nucleotides not matched to a gene: 4. In germline, CDR1 is KGHSH, CDR2 LQKENI. CDR3 size: 14 residues. The DNA of the CDR3 is TGTGCCAGCTCACGGGGGACAGTCGGAAACACCATATATTTT. It is translated as CASSRGTVGNTIYF.

The chain couples TRBV6-6 to TRBJ2-7; 9 positions agree with TRBD1. Germline-derived CDR1 and CDR2 are MNHNY and SVGAGI (reference sequence). This CDR3 contains 15 residues. After removal of 5 bases from V and 3 bases from J, the junction contained 8 bases not matched to a gene. The CDR3 nucleotides read TGTGCCAGCAGTAGCCCCGGGACAGGGATCTACGAGCAGTACTTC. It yields the protein CASSSPGTGIYEQYF.